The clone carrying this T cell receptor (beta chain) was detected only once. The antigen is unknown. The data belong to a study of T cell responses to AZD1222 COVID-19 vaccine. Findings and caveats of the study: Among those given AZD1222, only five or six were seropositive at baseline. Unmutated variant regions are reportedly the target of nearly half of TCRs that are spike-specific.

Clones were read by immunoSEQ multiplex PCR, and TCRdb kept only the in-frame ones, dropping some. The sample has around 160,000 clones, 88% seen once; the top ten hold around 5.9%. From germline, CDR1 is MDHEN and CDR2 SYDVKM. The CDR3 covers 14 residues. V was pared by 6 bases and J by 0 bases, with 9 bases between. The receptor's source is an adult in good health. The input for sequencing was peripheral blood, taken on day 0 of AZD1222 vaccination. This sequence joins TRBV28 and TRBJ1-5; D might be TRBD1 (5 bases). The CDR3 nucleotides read TGTGCCAGCAGGCGACAGAGTAGCAATCAGCCCCAGCATTTT. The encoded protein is CASRRQSSNQPQHF.